This is a list of T cell receptor beta chains from one sample in a study of T cell responses to AZD1222 COVID-19 vaccine. Method: immunoSEQ multiplex PCR; TCRdb's copy keeps in-frame clones and lacks some. The table includes about 70,000 clones, roughly 85% detected once. The sample in question was peripheral blood, obtained on day 0 of AZD1222 vaccination. The receptors originated from an adult in good health. The CDR3 runs from the conserved cysteine through the conserved F or W. D genes are given only for firm matches. Only some rows state a clone size, as once, few, many or a class for expanded clones.

D	J	size	V	length	DNA	CDR3
TRBD1	TRBJ2-7	.	TRBV2	14	TGTGCCAGCAGCGCTAGAGGGACAGGGGGCGAGCAGTACTTC	CASSARGTGGEQYF
.	TRBJ2-3	.	TRBV9	17	TGTGCCAGCAGCGTAGGACATAGTAGAACCTCGGCAGATACGCAGTATTTT	CASSVGHSRTSADTQYF
TRBD1	TRBJ1-2	.	TRBV7-2	17	TGTGCCAGCAGCCCAGGGGGCGGGACAGAAAACTTTTATGGCTACACCTTC	CASSPGGGTENFYGYTF
TRBD1	TRBJ1-2	.	TRBV6-5	14	TGTGCCAGCAGTCTAGGACAGGGCGGCTATGGCTACACCTTC	CASSLGQGGYGYTF
TRBD1	TRBJ1-1	few	TRBV11-2	14	TGTGCCAGCAGCTCGACAGGGGATGTGACTGAAGCTTTCTTT	CASSSTGDVTEAFF
.	TRBJ2-1	.	TRBV5-1	16	TGCGCCAGCAGCTCACTGTGGGCCATCCTATACAATGAGCAGTTCTTC	CASSSLWAILYNEQFF
TRBD2	TRBJ2-3	.	TRBV29-1	14	TGCAGCGTTGAGACTAGCGGAGCCACAGATACGCAGTATTTT	CSVETSGATDTQYF
TRBD2	TRBJ2-5	.	TRBV6-2/TRBV6-3	16	TGTGCCAGCAGTCCCCCAAGAGGGAGCGGGGATGAGACCCAGTACTTC	CASSPPRGSGDETQYF
.	TRBJ2-7	.	TRBV11-2	14	TGTGCCAGCGCCATCGGACGGATCTCCTACGAGCAGTACTTC	CASAIGRISYEQYF
.	TRBJ1-3	.	TRBV1	16	TGCACCAGCAGCCAAGAGCGGGGGAGCTCTGGAAACACCATATATTTT	CTSSQERGSSGNTIYF
TRBD1	TRBJ2-7	.	TRBV6-5	14	TGTGCCAGCAGCCCCCGACAGGGAATCGACGAGCAGTACTTC	CASSPRQGIDEQYF
TRBD2	TRBJ2-1	few	TRBV4-1	16	TGCGCCAGCAGATTACTAGCGGGGGAGACCTACAATGAGCAGTTCTTC	CASRLLAGETYNEQFF
TRBD1	TRBJ2-1	.	TRBV12-3/TRBV12-4	13	TGTGCCAGCAGTTCGGGACAGTTCAATGAGCAGTTCTTC	CASSSGQFNEQFF
.	TRBJ1-2	.	TRBV4-1	15	TGCGCCAGCAGCCAAGAGCCAGACTCCCGCAGGGACTACACCTTC	CASSQEPDSRRDYTF
TRBD1	TRBJ2-5	.	TRBV30	14	TGTGCCTGGAGGGACAGGGGCCTTCAAGAGACCCAGTACTTC	CAWRDRGLQETQYF
.	TRBJ1-2	once	TRBV5-1	14	TGCGCCAGCAGCCCCATCCCGGGGGGGTATGGCTACACCTTC	CASSPIPGGYGYTF
TRBD1	TRBJ2-3	.	TRBV19	15	TGTGCCAGTACCCCGGGACAGGGGGCCGAAGATACGCAGTATTTT	CASTPGQGAEDTQYF
.	TRBJ2-1	.	TRBV7-9	12	TGTGCCAGCAGCTTAGCGTGGGATGAGCAGTTCTTC	CASSLAWDEQFF
TRBD1	TRBJ1-2	once	TRBV6-5	14	TGTGCCAGCAGAGTTGGGACAGGGAACTATGGCTACACCTTC	CASRVGTGNYGYTF
.	TRBJ1-6	.	TRBV18	14	TGTGCCAGCTCACCGACAGAGACTAATTCACCCCTCCACTTT	CASSPTETNSPLHF
.	TRBJ1-2	.	TRBV6-5	14	TGTGCCAGCAGGCCCGGCGGAGTCGTGGATGGCTACACCTTC	CASRPGGVVDGYTF
TRBD1	TRBJ1-4	.	TRBV2	15	TGTGCCAGCACCCGTGGGGGACAGCCTAATGAAAAACTGTTTTTT	CASTRGGQPNEKLFF
.	TRBJ2-6	once	TRBV3-1/TRBV3-2	13	TGTGCCAGCTTAAGCTCTGGGGCCAACGTCCTGACTTTC	CASLSSGANVLTF
TRBD1	TRBJ1-4	.	TRBV10-2	16	TGCGCCAGCAGTGATTTCGCCGGGACAGGGGATGAAAAACTGTTTTTT	CASSDFAGTGDEKLFF
.	TRBJ2-7	.	TRBV13	14	TGTGCCAGCAGCTTCTCGGCACTAACCTACGAGCAGTACTTC	CASSFSALTYEQYF
.	TRBJ1-2	once	TRBV5-4	14	TGTGCCAGCAGCCTCCGGGGACCCTCCTATGGCTACACCTTC	CASSLRGPSYGYTF
.	TRBJ1-5	few	TRBV6-1	11	TGTGCCAGCAGTGAGAATCAGCCCCAGCATTTT	CASSENQPQHF
.	TRBJ2-1	.	TRBV5-4	14	TGTGCCAGCAGCTCATCCGGGAGAAACAATGAGCAGTTCTTC	CASSSSGRNNEQFF